This TCR beta chain derives from a study of cytotoxic CD8 clonotypes in ibrutinib-treated CLL. Clones were sequenced by immunoSEQ multiplex PCR, and TCRdb holds only the in-frame ones, with some missing. The sample records about 200,000 clones, approximately 70% being singletons. V shed 6 bases, J shed 5 bases, and the junction held 9 bases outside the gene matches. Germline V CDR1 and CDR2: MDHEN, SYDVKM. This CDR3 has 14 amino acids. The input for sequencing was PBMCs, taken after 12 months of ibrutinib treatment. This clonotype was obtained from a human donor with chronic lymphocytic leukemia. The chain links TRBV28 to TRBJ1-1, with TRBD1 identical over 7 bases. This chain's CDR3 is CASSPQGRATEAFF. The CDR3 nucleotides are TGTGCCAGCAGCCCACAGGGGCGGGCAACTGAAGCTTTCTTT.